This T cell receptor beta chain came from a study of regulatory T cells in long-lasting Graves disease. Described time point: newly diagnosed GD, antithyroid drugs for less than 3 months. With RNA extracted from PBMCs as input, the TCR library was made. Library construction for TCR beta used iRepertoire HTBI primers and Arm-PCR of CDR3 regions. TCRdb re-derived calls from the multiplex PCR reads in MiXCR, one entry per CDR3 protein. This sample has fewer than 350,000 distinct CDR3 sequences, with roughly 18% found just once. The source is a female donor with Graves disease. This sample comprised peripheral blood mononuclear cells (PBMCs), obtained at new diagnosis, from a patient treated with antithyroid drugs.

The CDR3 spells CATSGGTSGYNEQFF. CDR3 sequence (DNA): TGTGCCACCAGTGGCGGGACTAGCGGGTACAATGAGCAGTTCTTC. The gene calls are TRBV24-1 and TRBJ2-1; 12 bases match TRBD2. CDR1 is KGHDR and CDR2 is SFDVKD in the germline V gene. CDR3 size: 15 residues. Trimming at V came to 5 bases and at J to 4 bases, leaving 2 bases not matched to a gene.